This TCR beta chain comes out of a study of blood T cells in healthy people across ages. Findings and limits, study-wide: Greater diversity and more naive CD4+ cells were seen in long-lived donors than in aged donors.

V lost 3 bases and J 5 bases, leaving 11 bases between the germline ends. The germline V gene has CDR1 SGHRS and CDR2 YFSETQ. The length of the CDR3 is 14 residues. The second PCR ran about 6 to 11 cycles with a sample-barcoded 5' primer and J-beta primers. Each cDNA molecule, via a template-switch adaptor with 12 random nucleotides, was tagged. Every sample returned 2.5 million or more CDR3-containing paired-end reads. TCRdb passed the 5' RACE reads through MiXCR, listing each CDR3 protein once. The repertoire holds 980,000 or so distinct CDR3 sequences, with around 48% as singletons. Peripheral blood, around 9.4 milliliters per donor, was collected. This clonotype was counted a few times. Its antigen is unknown.

This clonotype originated in a man aged 25-45 years in good health. The chain has TRBV5-1 and TRBJ1-4, with unresolved D. The specimen sequenced was blood. The CDR3 loop is CASSSSGINEKLFF. DNA for the CDR3: TGCGCCAGCAGCTCCAGCGGGATCAATGAAAAACTGTTTTTT.